This is a list of T cell receptor beta chains from one sample in a study of blood T cell repertoires in COVID-19. Sequencing was performed with immunoSEQ multiplex PCR; in TCRdb, only in-frame clones are kept and a portion is missing. Among fewer than 200,000 clones listed, approximately 84% were seen once. Sequencing was performed on peripheral blood. The origin of the receptors is a man aged 40-49 years who had recovered from COVID-19. CDR3s include the opening cysteine and the closing phenylalanine or tryptophan.

CDR3 protein | V gene
CASTLGGGSGQPQHF | TRBV6-6
CASSTRLGSTDTQYF | TRBV28
CASSMTGWDGYTF | TRBV25-1
CSAVQGAAETQYF | TRBV29-1
CASSLSRDRAYEQYF | TRBV7-2
CASSLGGQGNTGELFF | TRBV7-2
CASSIAGGGNYGYTF | TRBV7-2
CASSVSGATDTQYF | TRBV6-2/TRBV6-3
CASSQGPGQHNSPLHF | TRBV3-1/TRBV3-2
CASSERTGGKRGYTF | TRBV2
CASKQDRVVSPLHF | TRBV27
CASRDRTSGGNTGELFF | TRBV27
CASSRSGGSATNEKLFF | TRBV11-2
CATSEAAPGANVLTF | TRBV24-1
CASSILQGSLGDEQFF | TRBV27
CASSVGTSGGETQYF | TRBV9
CASTGPAEPKRQENTEAFF | TRBV7-9
CASSLAGVPDTQYF | TRBV28
CASSSGGRSSTEAFF | TRBV28
CASSYSIGVGTDTQYF | TRBV6-6
CASSQEVLAGDNEQFF | TRBV4-2
CASRATGGTEAFF | TRBV6-4
CATSRDPDSENEQFF | TRBV15
CAGSPDGLRNQPQHF | TRBV19
CAGGTSGAEETQYF | TRBV7-6
CASSYKGGTEAFF | TRBV7-2
CASSSWDSQETQYF | TRBV6-2/TRBV6-3